This record covers a single TCR beta chain. The sorted Tregs were CD4+CD25+CD127-/low cells. After constant-region reverse-primer amplification, full-length variable regions underwent semi-nested PCR with Nested Universal Primer A. TCRdb recomputed calls from the 5' RACE reads with MiXCR, one row per CDR3 protein. The table includes 7,500 to 10,000 distinct CDR3 sequences, about 25% detected once. From germline, CDR1 is LGHNA and CDR2 YNFKEQ. Trimming pared 5 bases from V and 10 bases from J, leaving 23 bases between. The CDR3 loop spans 15 amino acids. Sequenced input: Tregs sorted from blood. The receptor was isolated from a female donor with breast cancer. The rearrangement joins TRBV4-2 to TRBJ1-2, with D possibly being TRBD1 (5 bases). The CDR3 region has the DNA TGTGCCAGCAGCTTACCGACAGAAACCGGCTACGACTACACCTTC. Amino acid sequence: CASSLPTETGYDYTF.